The sequence of this T cell receptor beta chain was determined in a study of response to subunit inactivated influenza vaccine. Germline CDR1 LGHDT, CDR2 YNNKEL (reference sequence). The CDR3 totals 12 residues. Trimming stripped 1 base from V and 10 bases from J, with 7 bases between. TCRdb re-analysed the RT-PCR reads in MiXCR, keeping a single row per CDR3 protein. The table records about 540,000 distinct CDR3 sequences, around 21% of them present only once. These data also formed part of another study, on T cells expressing NK-cell markers. As that report states: UMIs accompanied the 5'RACE template switching by which TCR beta cDNA was made. Several of the donors carried dominant NKG2C+ clonotypes that took up about 1.0-7.5% of their CD8+ T cells.

The receptor was derived from a man aged 45-65 years who received an inactivated influenza vaccine. J is TRBJ2-2 and V is TRBV3-1, with D hard to call. Sample: CD4+ T cells sorted from PBMCs, taken approximately 13 days after vaccination. The CDR3 loop reads CASSQVQKELFF. The CDR3 DNA reads as TGTGCCAGCAGCCAAGTACAGAAGGAGCTGTTTTTT.